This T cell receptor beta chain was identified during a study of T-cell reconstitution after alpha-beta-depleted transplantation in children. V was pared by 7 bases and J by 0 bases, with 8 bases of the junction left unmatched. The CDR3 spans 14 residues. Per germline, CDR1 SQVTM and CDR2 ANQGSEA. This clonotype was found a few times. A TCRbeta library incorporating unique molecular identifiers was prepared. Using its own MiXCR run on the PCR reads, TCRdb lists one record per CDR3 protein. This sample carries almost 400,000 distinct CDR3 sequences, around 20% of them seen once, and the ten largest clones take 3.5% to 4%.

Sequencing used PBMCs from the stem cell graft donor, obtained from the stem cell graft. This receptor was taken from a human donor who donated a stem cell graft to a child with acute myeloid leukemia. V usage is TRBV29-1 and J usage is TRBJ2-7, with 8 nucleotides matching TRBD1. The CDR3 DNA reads TGCAGCGCCACCGGGACAGGCGCCTCCTACGAGCAGTACTTC. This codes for CSATGTGASYEQYF.